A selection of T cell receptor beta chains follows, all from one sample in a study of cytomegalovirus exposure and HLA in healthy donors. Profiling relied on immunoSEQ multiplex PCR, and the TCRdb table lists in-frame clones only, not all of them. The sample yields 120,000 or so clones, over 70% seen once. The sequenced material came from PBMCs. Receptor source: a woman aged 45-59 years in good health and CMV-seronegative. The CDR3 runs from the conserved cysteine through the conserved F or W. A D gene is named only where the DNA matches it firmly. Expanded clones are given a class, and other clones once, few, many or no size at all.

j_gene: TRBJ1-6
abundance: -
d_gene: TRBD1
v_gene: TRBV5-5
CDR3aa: CASTPGTGVNSPLHF
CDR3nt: TGTGCCAGTACTCCCGGGACAGGGGTAAATTCACCCCTCCACTTT

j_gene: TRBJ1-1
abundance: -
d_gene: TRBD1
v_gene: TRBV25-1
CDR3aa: CASSQRDRGLGTEAFF
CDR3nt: TGTGCCAGCAGTCAGAGGGACAGGGGGCTCGGAACTGAAGCTTTCTTT

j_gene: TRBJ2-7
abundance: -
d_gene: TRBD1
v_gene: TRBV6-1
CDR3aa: CASSRTGRNYEQYF
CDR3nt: TGTGCCAGCAGCAGGACAGGGCGAAACTACGAGCAGTACTTC

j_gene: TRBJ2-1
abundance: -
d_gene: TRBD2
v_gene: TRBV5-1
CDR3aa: CASSLATSGYNEQFF
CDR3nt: TGCGCCAGCAGCTTGGCGACTAGCGGCTACAATGAGCAGTTCTTC

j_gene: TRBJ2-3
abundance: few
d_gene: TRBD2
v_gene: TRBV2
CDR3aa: CASTLLAVSTDTQYF
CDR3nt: TGTGCCAGCACCCTACTAGCGGTTAGCACAGATACGCAGTATTTT

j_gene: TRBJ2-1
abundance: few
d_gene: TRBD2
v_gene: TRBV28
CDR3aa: CASSLAPSGHNEQFF
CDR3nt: TGTGCCAGCAGTTTAGCCCCTAGCGGCCACAATGAGCAGTTCTTC

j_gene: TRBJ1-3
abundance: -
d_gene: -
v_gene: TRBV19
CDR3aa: CACGSRGNTIYF
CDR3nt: TGTGCTTGCGGGAGCCGGGGAAACACCATATATTTT

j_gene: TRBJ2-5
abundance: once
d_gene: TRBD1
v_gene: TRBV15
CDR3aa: CATSRRGQQETQYF
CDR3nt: TGTGCCACCAGCAGAAGGGGGCAGCAAGAGACCCAGTACTTC

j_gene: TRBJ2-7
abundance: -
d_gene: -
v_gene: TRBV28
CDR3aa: CAIDGSPYEQYF
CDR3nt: TGTGCCATCGACGGGTCGCCCTACGAGCAGTACTTC

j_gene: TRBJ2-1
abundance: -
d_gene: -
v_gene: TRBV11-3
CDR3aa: CASSFGSSYNEQFF
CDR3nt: TGTGCCAGCAGCTTTGGCAGCTCCTACAATGAGCAGTTCTTC

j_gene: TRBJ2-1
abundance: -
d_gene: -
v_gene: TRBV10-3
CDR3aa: CAISPWRPYNEQFF
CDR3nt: TGTGCCATCAGTCCTTGGCGGCCCTACAATGAGCAGTTCTTC

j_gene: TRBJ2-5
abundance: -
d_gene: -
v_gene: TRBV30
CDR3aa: CAWSRDFQETQYF
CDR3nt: TGTGCCTGGAGTAGGGACTTTCAAGAGACCCAGTACTTC

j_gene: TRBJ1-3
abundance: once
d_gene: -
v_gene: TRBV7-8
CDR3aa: CASSSGAFSGNTIYF
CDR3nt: TGTGCCAGCAGCTCAGGGGCTTTCTCTGGAAACACCATATATTTT

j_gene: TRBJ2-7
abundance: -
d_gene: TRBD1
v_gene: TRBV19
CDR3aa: CASSTTGEMYEQYF
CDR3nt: TGTGCCAGTAGTACCACAGGGGAAATGTACGAGCAGTACTTC

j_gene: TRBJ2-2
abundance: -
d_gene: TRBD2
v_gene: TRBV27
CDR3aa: CASSWGLAGPTGELFF
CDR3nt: TGTGCCAGCAGTTGGGGGTTAGCGGGACCCACCGGGGAGCTGTTTTTT

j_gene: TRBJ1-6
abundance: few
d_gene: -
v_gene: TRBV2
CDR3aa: CASKETLNSPLHF
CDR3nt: TGTGCCAGCAAAGAAACTCTGAATTCACCCCTCCACTTT

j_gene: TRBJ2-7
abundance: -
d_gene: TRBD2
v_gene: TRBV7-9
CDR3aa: CSSSLSRGSWGEQYF
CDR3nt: TGTTCCAGCAGCTTATCTCGCGGGAGTTGGGGCGAGCAGTACTTC

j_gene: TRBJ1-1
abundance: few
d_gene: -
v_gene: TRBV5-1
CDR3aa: CASSLGPVNTEAFF
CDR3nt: TGCGCCAGCAGCTTGGGCCCAGTGAACACTGAAGCTTTCTTT